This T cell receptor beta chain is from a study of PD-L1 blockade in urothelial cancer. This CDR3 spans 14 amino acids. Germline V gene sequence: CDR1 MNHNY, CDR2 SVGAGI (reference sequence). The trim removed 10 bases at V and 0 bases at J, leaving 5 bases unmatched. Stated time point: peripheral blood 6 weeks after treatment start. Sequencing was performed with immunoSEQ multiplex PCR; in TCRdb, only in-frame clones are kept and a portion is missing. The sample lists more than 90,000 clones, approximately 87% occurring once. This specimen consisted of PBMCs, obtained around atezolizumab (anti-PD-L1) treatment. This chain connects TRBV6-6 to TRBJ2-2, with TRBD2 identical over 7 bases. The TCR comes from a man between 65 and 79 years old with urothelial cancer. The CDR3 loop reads CAMRGLANTGELFF. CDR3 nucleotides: TGTGCCATGCGTGGACTAGCGAACACCGGGGAGCTGTTTTTT.